The rows below give T cell receptor beta chains drawn from one sample of a study of blood T cell repertoires in COVID-19. Sequencing used immunoSEQ multiplex PCR; TCRdb keeps in-frame clones, though not all of them. The table lists under 200,000 clones, around nine tenths of them singletons. The source material was peripheral blood. These receptors all stem from a man between 18 and 35 years old with active or convalescent COVID-19. The CDR3 runs from the conserved cysteine through the conserved F or W. Each record gives: V gene, J gene, D gene, clone size, CDR3 protein, CDR3 DNA. A D gene is named only where the DNA matches it firmly. Clone size appears in some rows only: once, few, many, or a class for an expanded clone.

TRBV12-3/TRBV12-4	TRBJ2-7	TRBD1	once	CASSRGQANEQYF	TGTGCCAGCAGCCGGGGACAGGCCAACGAGCAGTACTTC
TRBV4-1	TRBJ2-7	NA	NA	CASSQFRGQRTYEQYF	TGCGCCAGCAGCCAATTTCGCGGACAGAGAACCTACGAGCAGTACTTC
TRBV7-2	TRBJ1-2	TRBD1	once	CASSKRDRSYGYTF	TGTGCCAGCAGCAAAAGGGACAGGAGCTATGGCTACACCTTC
TRBV7-8	TRBJ2-7	TRBD2	NA	CASSLGTSGREYFYEQYF	TGTGCCAGCAGCTTGGGGACTAGCGGGAGGGAATACTTCTACGAGCAGTACTTC
TRBV27	TRBJ2-6	NA	NA	CASSLWSSGANVLTF	TGTGCCAGCAGTTTGTGGAGCTCTGGGGCCAACGTCCTGACTTTC
TRBV19	TRBJ1-2	TRBD1	few	CASLGTGVYGYTF	TGTGCCAGCTTAGGGACAGGAGTATATGGCTACACCTTC
TRBV6-2/TRBV6-3	TRBJ2-1	NA	NA	CASSYSYFNAEQFF	TGTGCCAGCAGTTACTCCTATTTCAATGCTGAGCAGTTCTTC
TRBV7-9	TRBJ1-4	TRBD1	NA	CASSLSTGMRTNEKLFF	TGTGCCAGCAGCTTATCGACAGGGATGAGGACTAATGAAAAACTGTTTTTT
TRBV2	TRBJ1-1	TRBD1	NA	CASSRTGGIGTEAFF	TGTGCCAGCAGCAGGACAGGGGGAATCGGCACTGAAGCTTTCTTT
TRBV7-2	TRBJ2-3	NA	NA	CASSLGTVTDTQYF	TGTGCCAGCAGCTTAGGCACGGTAACAGATACGCAGTATTTT
TRBV30	TRBJ1-5	TRBD1	NA	CAWSVLGQGAQPQHF	TGTGCCTGGAGTGTACTCGGACAGGGGGCTCAGCCCCAGCATTTT
TRBV7-2	TRBJ2-3	TRBD2	NA	CASSLAGGYTDTQYF	TGTGCCAGCAGCTTAGCGGGAGGGTACACAGATACGCAGTATTTT
TRBV5-6	TRBJ1-2	NA	NA	CASSLESTVTF	TGTGCCAGCAGCTTGGAGAGTACTGTGACCTTC
TRBV7-2	TRBJ2-1	NA	NA	CASGLRENEQFF	TGTGCCAGCGGTCTTCGGGAGAATGAGCAGTTCTTC
TRBV7-9	TRBJ1-4	NA	NA	CASSLSRGNDEKLFF	TGTGCCAGCAGCTTAAGTAGGGGAAACGACGAAAAACTGTTTTTT
TRBV4-2	TRBJ2-1	TRBD2	NA	CASSQDGTRGRNEQFF	TGTGCCAGCAGCCAAGATGGGACTAGGGGGAGGAATGAGCAGTTCTTC
TRBV30	TRBJ2-7	TRBD1	NA	CAWSVTGPTYEQYF	TGTGCCTGGAGTGTGACAGGGCCCACCTACGAGCAGTACTTC
TRBV3-1/TRBV3-2	TRBJ2-2	TRBD1	NA	CASSQEGQGAGTGELFF	TGTGCCAGCAGCCAAGAAGGACAGGGGGCTGGTACCGGGGAGCTGTTTTTT
TRBV5-1	TRBJ1-2	TRBD1	NA	CASSPTGSSGYTF	TGCGCCAGCAGTCCGACAGGGTCCTCTGGCTACACCTTC
TRBV7-9	TRBJ2-6	TRBD1	NA	CASGQAGANVLTF	TGTGCCAGCGGACAGGCTGGGGCCAACGTCCTGACTTTC
TRBV5-1	TRBJ1-1	TRBD1	NA	CASSQGQSNTEAFF	TGCGCCAGCAGCCAGGGACAGTCCAACACTGAAGCTTTCTTT
TRBV2	TRBJ2-2	TRBD1	NA	CASSAGQGAVTGELFF	TGTGCCAGCAGCGCGGGACAGGGGGCAGTCACCGGGGAGCTGTTTTTT
TRBV6-5	TRBJ1-2	TRBD1	NA	CASSYSDRVYGYTF	TGTGCCAGCAGTTACTCGGACAGGGTCTATGGCTACACCTTC
TRBV5-1	TRBJ1-4	NA	NA	CASGRGGANEKLFF	TGCGCCAGCGGGCGGGGCGGAGCTAATGAAAAACTGTTTTTT
TRBV7-8	TRBJ2-5	TRBD2	NA	CASSLEASGSFKTQYF	TGTGCCAGCAGCTTAGAGGCTAGCGGGAGCTTCAAGACCCAGTACTTC
TRBV19	TRBJ1-2	NA	NA	CASKKTGNPNYGYTF	TGTGCCAGTAAAAAAACAGGGAATCCTAACTATGGCTACACCTTC
TRBV30	TRBJ2-5	NA	NA	CAWSGFGGQETQYF	TGTGCCTGGAGTGGGTTCGGCGGTCAAGAGACCCAGTACTTC
TRBV7-2	TRBJ1-5	NA	NA	CASSFGGGRGGQPQHF	TGTGCCAGCAGCTTCGGGGGGGGCAGGGGAGGTCAGCCCCAGCATTTT
TRBV7-2	TRBJ1-5	NA	NA	CASSLTGDQPQHF	TGTGCCAGCAGCTTAACGGGGGATCAGCCCCAGCATTTT
TRBV28	TRBJ1-5	TRBD1	NA	CASDPSDRDYQPQHF	TGTGCCAGCGATCCCTCCGACAGGGACTATCAGCCCCAGCATTTT
TRBV6-4	TRBJ2-2	NA	NA	CASSPGVGTGELFF	TGTGCCAGCAGTCCGGGAGTGGGCACCGGGGAGCTGTTTTTT
TRBV6-5	TRBJ2-5	NA	NA	CASRNRASEETQYF	TGTGCCAGCAGGAACAGGGCCTCTGAAGAGACCCAGTACTTC
TRBV12-3/TRBV12-4	TRBJ1-5	NA	once	CASSFNSNQPQHF	TGTGCCAGCAGTTTCAATAGCAATCAGCCCCAGCATTTT
TRBV3-1/TRBV3-2	TRBJ2-1	TRBD2	NA	CASSLGLADRNEQFF	TGTGCCAGCAGCCTCGGACTAGCCGATCGAAATGAGCAGTTCTTC
TRBV6-5	TRBJ1-4	NA	NA	CASSYSNRKNEKLFF	TGTGCCAGCAGTTACTCGAACAGGAAAAATGAAAAACTGTTTTTT
TRBV5-4	TRBJ1-4	TRBD1	NA	CASSRTAGQGDEKLFF	TGTGCCAGCAGTCGGACGGCGGGACAGGGGGATGAAAAACTGTTTTTT
TRBV7-2	TRBJ2-3	NA	NA	CASSLFPSSGTSTDTQYF	TGTGCCAGCAGCTTATTCCCGTCTTCGGGAACTAGCACAGATACGCAGTATTTT
TRBV11-2	TRBJ2-5	TRBD1	NA	CASSQSEDREYQETQYF	TGTGCCAGCAGCCAAAGCGAGGACAGGGAGTACCAAGAGACCCAGTACTTC
TRBV6-5	TRBJ1-2	TRBD1	NA	CASTTDRAIGGYTF	TGTGCCAGCACAACCGACAGGGCCATAGGGGGCTACACCTTC
TRBV6-1	TRBJ2-3	TRBD2	NA	CASSGGRLAGGFTDTQYF	TGTGCCAGCAGTGGGGGCCGACTAGCGGGGGGTTTCACAGATACGCAGTATTTT
TRBV5-1	TRBJ1-5	TRBD1	NA	CASSPGTVPNQPQHF	TGCGCCAGCAGCCCTGGGACAGTCCCAAATCAGCCCCAGCATTTT
TRBV10-3	TRBJ1-5	NA	NA	CAKQVYQPQHF	TGTGCCAAACAGGTTTATCAGCCCCAGCATTTT
TRBV29-1	TRBJ1-2	NA	NA	CSVYRTSNYGYTF	TGCAGCGTTTACAGAACCTCCAACTATGGCTACACCTTC
TRBV19	TRBJ2-1	TRBD1	NA	CASSPRDRGNYNEQFF	TGTGCCAGTAGCCCTAGAGACAGGGGCAATTACAATGAGCAGTTCTTC
TRBV2	TRBJ1-2	NA	NA	CASSLTGSDGYTF	TGTGCCAGCAGTCTAACAGGGTCGGATGGCTACACCTTC
TRBV13	TRBJ1-4	TRBD1	NA	CASSLGHRGTNEKLFF	TGTGCCAGCAGCTTAGGTCACAGGGGGACTAATGAAAAACTGTTTTTT
TRBV11-3	TRBJ2-5	TRBD1	NA	CASSPGTGVETQYF	TGTGCCAGCAGCCCAGGGACAGGGGTAGAGACCCAGTACTTC
TRBV19	TRBJ2-1	NA	NA	CASSITHPSQGTYNEQFF	TGTGCCAGTAGTATAACTCACCCTTCTCAGGGGACCTACAATGAGCAGTTCTTC
TRBV27	TRBJ2-7	NA	once	CASSLGWGSNYEQYF	TGTGCCAGCAGTTTAGGTTGGGGCAGTAACTACGAGCAGTACTTC
TRBV7-9	TRBJ2-7	NA	NA	CASSSQGREQYF	TGTGCCAGCAGCTCACAGGGCCGAGAGCAGTACTTC
TRBV18	TRBJ2-1	NA	NA	CASSPLGRDYNEQFF	TGTGCCAGCTCACCACTCGGGAGAGACTACAATGAGCAGTTCTTC
TRBV5-1	TRBJ2-7	NA	once	CASSFGQTTTYEQYF	TGCGCCAGCAGCTTTGGACAGACAACCACCTACGAGCAGTACTTC
TRBV4-2	TRBJ2-5	TRBD2	NA	CASTPGSGAQETQYF	TGTGCCAGCACCCCTGGTAGCGGGGCGCAAGAGACCCAGTACTTC
TRBV28	TRBJ2-7	TRBD1	once	CASSFRQGVYEQYF	TGTGCCAGCAGTTTTCGACAGGGGGTCTACGAGCAGTACTTC
TRBV4-1	TRBJ2-3	NA	NA	CASSQVGGLSTDTQYF	TGCGCCAGCAGCCAAGTAGGCGGGCTCAGCACAGATACGCAGTATTTT
TRBV9	TRBJ2-5	NA	NA	CASSVAGGVGETQYF	TGTGCCAGCAGCGTAGCTGGCGGGGTGGGGGAGACCCAGTACTTC
TRBV3-1/TRBV3-2	TRBJ2-2	NA	NA	CASSHLTVGGELFF	TGTGCCAGCAGCCATCTCACGGTCGGCGGGGAGCTGTTTTTT
TRBV18	TRBJ1-2	TRBD1	once	CASSPARQGTVGYTF	TGTGCCAGCTCACCGGCGAGACAGGGGACAGTTGGCTACACCTTC
TRBV2	TRBJ1-2	NA	once	CASSLRSNYGYTF	TGTGCCAGCAGCCTCCGGTCTAACTATGGCTACACCTTC